One sample yielded the 25 T cell receptor beta chains listed below, sequenced in a study of T cell responses to AZD1222 COVID-19 vaccine. The method was immunoSEQ multiplex PCR; TCRdb's version includes in-frame clones alone and lacks a portion of them. This table has some 130,000 clones, 85% to 95% appearing once. Sequenced material: peripheral blood, taken on day 0 of AZD1222 vaccination. These receptor sequences come from an adult in good health.

The chain recombines TRBV21-1 with TRBJ1-5; TRBD1, as called in the table, went unchecked against the DNA. TRBV21-1 is recorded as a pseudogene. The CDR3 has 18 amino acids. Here the CDR3 DNA reads TGTGCCAGCAGCAAAAGTTCGTTCTCGCGGACAGGGCATCAGCCCCAGCATTTT. As protein: CASSKSSFSRTGHQPQHF.

The chain couples TRBV21-1 to TRBJ2-2; the D call in the table, TRBD2, was not verified against the DNA. TRBV21-1 is a known pseudogene. The CDR3 is 16 amino acids. CDR3 sequence: CASSNPWEPNTGELFF. CDR3 sequence (DNA): TGTGCCAGCAGCAATCCCTGGGAGCCGAACACCGGGGAGCTGTTTTTT.

This sequence joins TRBV7-2 and TRBJ2-7, with unresolved D. The germline V gene has CDR1 SGHTA and CDR2 FQGNSA. V lost 8 bases, J lost 2 bases, and 4 bases lay in between. The CDR3 length is 10 residues. The DNA for the CDR3 is TGTGCCAGCGGAACCTACGAGCAGTACTTC. Residues: CASGTYEQYF.

The chain carries TRBV9 and TRBJ1-5, with a weak D call TRBD1 (5 bases). This CDR3 comprises 15 residues. V lost 0 bases and J lost 3, with 10 bases in between. The germline gives CDR1 SGDLS, CDR2 YYNGEE. Written as DNA, the CDR3 is TGTGCCAGCAGCGTAGGCCAGGGATTCAATCAGCCCCAGCATTTT. Translated, it gives CASSVGQGFNQPQHF.

This sequence joins TRBV19 and TRBJ2-4, with D possibly being TRBD1 (5 bases). The germline V and J ends were trimmed by 5 bases and 1 base, with 18 bases remaining between them. The length of the CDR3 is 17 residues. Germline lookup yields CDR1 LNHDA and CDR2 SQIVND (reference sequence). For the CDR3, the DNA is TGTGCCAGTAGTCCAAGCCAGCAGGGTTGGGCCAAAAACATTCAGTACTTC. This codes for CASSPSQQGWAKNIQYF.

The J gene is TRBJ1-3, the V gene TRBV6-1; no clear D. Between the trimmed V and J ends, which lost 0 bases and 9 bases, there was a span of 9 bases. This CDR3 spans 13 amino acids. Germline-derived CDR1 and CDR2 are MNHNS and SASEGT. CDR3 DNA: TGTGCCAGCAGTGAAGCGCGGGCGGCCACCATATATTTT. Translated: CASSEARAATIYF.

The chain recombines TRBV11-2 with TRBJ2-6; D gene ambiguous. The V end was cut by 0 bases, the J end by 2 bases, with 2 bases between. Per the germline V gene, CDR1 is SGHAT and CDR2 is FQNNGV. CDR3 length: 14 amino acids. CDR3 nucleotides: TGTGCCAGCAGCTTAGACCCTGGGGCCAACGTCCTGACTTTC. The encoded protein is CASSLDPGANVLTF.

This chain joins TRBV30 and TRBJ1-6; the D gene is possibly TRBD1 (5 bases). V lost 0 bases and J lost 5, with 14 bases in between. The CDR3 covers 16 residues. CDR1 and CDR2 (germline): GTSNPN, SVGIG (reference sequence). The CDR3 DNA sequence: TGTGCCTGGAGTGTAAGTGGGGGAATTGATAATTCACCCCTCCACTTT. It translates to CAWSVSGGIDNSPLHF.

This clone has just one count. J is TRBJ1-5 and V is TRBV7-8; maybe TRBD1 (6 bases). The ends were cut back, 6 bases at V and 0 bases at J, with 18 bases in the middle. The CDR3 loop spans 17 amino acids. Germline V gives CDR1 SGHVS, CDR2 FQNEAQ. CDR3 coding DNA: TGTGCCAGCAGGTCTGGGGGGCGGACTTATAGCAATCAGCCCCAGCATTTT. Translation: CASRSGGRTYSNQPQHF. Full variable domain (missing parts from reference TRBV7-8 and TRBJ1-5): GAGVSQSPRYKVAKRGQDVALRCDPISGHVSLFWYQQALGQGPEFLTYFQNEAQLDKSGLPSDRFFAERPEGSVSTLKIQRTQQEDSAVYLCASRSGGRTYSNQPQHFGDGTRLSIL.

Of note for this clone: At one boundary the junction diverges from the germline segment, which might be a read error. The V and J genes are TRBV18 and TRBJ2-7; D is unclear. The CDR3 spans 14 residues. Germline V gene sequence: CDR1 KGHSH, CDR2 LQKENI. The CDR3 loop reads CASSPPGNSYEQYF. CDR3 in DNA: TGTGCCAGCTCCCCACCTGGAAACTCCTACGAGCAGTACTTC.

This clone was observed once. The chain has TRBV5-1 and TRBJ2-7; D is unclear. CDR1 is SGHRS, CDR2 YFSETQ, per germline. Trimming removed 4 bases at V and 4 bases at J, with 12 bases between. The CDR3 runs 13 residues. The CDR3 DNA sequence: TGCGCCAGCAGCATAGATGAGGCTTACGAGCAGTACTTC. Translated, it gives CASSIDEAYEQYF.

This clone was detected once. The chain has TRBV28 and TRBJ1-2; 7 bases line up with TRBD1. The ends lost 3 bases at V and 2 bases at J; junction bases unmatched: 18. This CDR3 region has 19 residues. The V gene's germline CDR1 is MDHEN and CDR2 SYDVKM. CDR3 region: CASSFGAWGRGKLNYGYTF. The CDR3 bases are TGTGCCAGCAGTTTTGGGGCTTGGGGCAGGGGGAAATTAAACTATGGCTACACCTTC.

The chain carries TRBV14 and TRBJ2-5; no clear D. Between the trimmed V and J ends, which lost 1 base and 1 base, there was a span of 10 bases. CDR1 and CDR2 from the germline V gene are SGHDN and FVKESK. There are 15 residues in the CDR3. The CDR3 here is CASSQASGPQETQYF. The DNA for the CDR3 is TGTGCCAGCAGCCAAGCCTCCGGGCCCCAAGAGACCCAGTACTTC.

J is TRBJ1-6 and V is TRBV3-1 (or the pseudogene TRBV3-2), with 8 bases that match TRBD1. Germline loops: CDR1 LGHDT, CDR2 YNNKEL (reference sequence). J was trimmed by 6 bases and V by 4 bases; bases with no gene match: 2. The CDR3 is made up of 14 amino acids. The CDR3 sequence: CASSLGQVNSPLHF. Here the CDR3 DNA reads TGTGCCAGCAGCCTGGGACAGGTTAATTCACCCCTCCACTTT.

V usage is TRBV6-4 and J usage is TRBJ1-6, with D possibly TRBD1 on 6 matching bases. In germline, CDR1 is MRHNA, CDR2 SNTAGT. The CDR3 contains 15 residues. V was trimmed by 3 bases and J by 9 bases, leaving 15 bases between them. The CDR3 DNA is TGTGCCAGCAGTGATTCCGGGACAATCCGTTCACCCCTCCACTTT. It yields the protein CASSDSGTIRSPLHF.

This rearrangement joins TRBV7-9 to TRBJ2-3; 11 bases map to TRBD2. Trimming took 5 bases from V and 4 from J; bases not matched to a gene: 8. CDR1 and CDR2 from the germline V gene are SEHNR and FQNEAQ (reference sequence). The CDR3 covers 16 residues. CDR3 DNA: TGTGCCAGCAGCGCCCTAAGACTAGCGGGGTCAGATACGCAGTATTTT. Translation: CASSALRLAGSDTQYF.

The rearrangement links TRBV9 to TRBJ2-1, with D possibly TRBD2 on 6 matching bases. CDR1 SGDLS and CDR2 YYNGEE come from the germline V gene. The CDR3 covers 15 residues. The germline V and J ends were trimmed by 4 bases and 0 bases, with 11 bases remaining between them. CDR3 nucleotide sequence: TGTGCCAGCAGCTCCTTAGCGGACTCCTACAATGAGCAGTTCTTC. Translated: CASSSLADSYNEQFF.

This clone has a single count. The CDR3 spells CASSPEGISPLHF. The CDR3 nucleotides read TGTGCCAGCAGCCCGGAGGGAATTTCACCCCTCCACTTT. V is TRBV2 and J is TRBJ1-6; D unresolved. The germline V and J ends were trimmed by 6 bases and 9 bases, with 12 bases remaining between them. From germline, CDR1 is SNHLY and CDR2 FYNNEI. CDR3 size: 13 residues.

The genes are TRBV27 and TRBJ2-7, with D uncertain. CDR1 MNHEY and CDR2 SMNVEV come from the germline V gene (reference sequence). The V end lost 6 bases, the J end lost 6 bases, and 15 bases lay between the germline ends. This CDR3 has 13 amino acids. This CDR3 is CASRPGLLPEQYF. In DNA, the CDR3 is TGTGCCAGCAGGCCGGGCCTATTACCCGAGCAGTACTTC.

This chain connects TRBV28 to TRBJ1-2; D perhaps matches TRBD1 (5 bases). Germline V gives CDR1 MDHEN, CDR2 SYDVKM. Trimming pared 4 bases from V and 6 bases from J, leaving 18 bases between. There are 15 residues in the CDR3. The CDR3, as DNA: TGTGCCAGCAGTTCGGCCTTAGGGGTTTGGGATGGCTACACCTTC. This gives the protein CASSSALGVWDGYTF.

The CDR3 here is CASSYYDTQYF. DNA of the CDR3: TGTGCCAGCAGCTACTATGATACGCAGTATTTT. V usage is TRBV11-2 and J usage is TRBJ2-3; D gene uncertain. Germline V gene sequence: CDR1 SGHAT, CDR2 FQNNGV. V was trimmed by 4 bases and J by 6 bases, leaving 5 bases between them. The CDR3 spans 11 residues.

The chain combines TRBV10-3 with TRBJ1-2; no reliable D call. From germline, CDR1 is ENHRY and CDR2 SYGVKD. This CDR3 comprises 13 residues. Trimming cost V 1 base and J 3 bases, with 6 bases left between them. The CDR3 loop is CAISELADYGYTF. In DNA form, the CDR3 reads TGTGCCATCAGTGAGTTGGCAGACTATGGCTACACCTTC.

Regarding this clone: The same CDR3 arises from other DNA sequences in this sample as well. This chain links TRBV18 with TRBJ1-2; a possible D gene is TRBD1 (5 bases). CDR1 is KGHSH and CDR2 is LQKENI in the germline V gene. The CDR3 runs 13 residues. The V gene lost 4 bases and the J gene lost 3 bases, with 9 bases spanning the gap. CDR3 bases: TGTGCCAGCTCACAGGGGCGGGACTATGGCTACACCTTC. It yields the protein CASSQGRDYGYTF.

The rearrangement links TRBV6-5 to TRBJ2-1; D possibly corresponds to TRBD2 (6 bases). The germline V and J ends were trimmed by 7 bases and 6 bases, with 13 bases remaining between them. The CDR3 runs to 13 residues. Germline loops: CDR1 MNHEY, CDR2 SVGAGI. CDR3 sequence reads: CASTGTFGNEQFF. Here the CDR3 DNA reads TGTGCCAGCACGGGGACTTTCGGCAATGAGCAGTTCTTC.

V and J are TRBV12-5 and TRBJ2-4; D possibly corresponds to TRBD1 (5 bases). From germline, CDR1 is LGHNT and CDR2 FRNRAP. Trimming removed 7 bases from V and 5 bases from J, with 9 bases in between. There are 12 residues in the CDR3. The DNA for the CDR3 is TGTGCTAGTGCCCAGGGCCAAAACATTCAGTACTTC. Amino acid sequence: CASAQGQNIQYF. Full variable domain (rest looked up from reference TRBV12-5 and TRBJ2-4): DARVTQTPRHKVTEMGQEVTMRCQPILGHNTVFWYRQTMMQGLELLAYFRNRAPLDDSGMPKDRFSAEMPDATLATLKIQPSEPRDSAVYFCASAQGQNIQYFGAGTRLSVL.